This TCR beta chain originates from a study of human versus mouse CDR3 diversity and MHC coevolution. Study context: Valid reads per sample ranged from roughly 5.5 x 10^6 to 1.6 x 10^7.

CDR1 is SGHTA and CDR2 is FQGTGA in the germline V gene. Trimming took 5 bases from V and 9 from J, leaving 20 bases between them. CDR3 size: 15 residues. A remark on this clone: Its antigen is undetermined.

Naive CD4 T cells, CD45RO-negative and CD62L-positive, were flow-sorted from PBMCs. The assay was immunoSEQ multiplex PCR, and TCRdb's table has in-frame clones only and misses some. This table holds around 77,000 clones, 92% found once. Findings of the study overall: Clonal inequality was lowest in two of the three human donors. By iCHAO1, human TCR beta clonotypes numbered approximately 1.6 million, the most.

The chain uses TRBV7-3 and TRBJ2-1; D unresolved. What was sequenced was naive CD4+ T cells from blood. Subset reported: CD45RO-negative CD62L-positive naive CD4 T cells. This clonotype was obtained from a person aged 30-69 years in good health. The CDR3 sequence is CASSKTDAKLGEQFF. Here the CDR3 DNA reads TGTGCCAGCAGCAAAACAGACGCTAAGTTGGGTGAGCAGTTCTTC. Full variable domain (missing parts from reference TRBV7-3 and TRBJ2-1): GAGVSQTPSNKVTEKGKYVELRCDPISGHTALYWYRQSLGQGPEFLIYFQGTGAADDSGLPNDRFFAVRPEGSVSTLKIQRTERGDSAVYLCASSKTDAKLGEQFFGPGTRLTVL.